The sequence of this T cell receptor (beta chain) was determined in a study of blood T cells in healthy people across ages. The total RNA that was extracted per sample amounted to at least 5.5 micrograms. A second PCR, run for about 7 to 11 cycles, used a sample-barcoded 5' primer plus a J-beta primer mix. TCRdb reanalysed the 5' RACE reads using MiXCR and keeps one entry per CDR3 protein. The sample includes some 1.4 million distinct CDR3 sequences, about 40% of them seen just once. The sequencing input was blood. The sequence came from a young woman in good health.

Here the CDR3 reads CSVVVTGSRETQYF. The CDR3 DNA reads TGCAGCGTTGTGGTAACGGGGAGCCGGGAGACCCAGTACTTC. V gene TRBV29-1 combines with J gene TRBJ2-5, with D tentatively TRBD2 (5 bases). This CDR3 spans 14 amino acids. The germline V gene encodes CDR1 SQVTM and CDR2 ANQGSEA. Trimming took 4 bases from V and 5 from J, leaving 17 bases between them.